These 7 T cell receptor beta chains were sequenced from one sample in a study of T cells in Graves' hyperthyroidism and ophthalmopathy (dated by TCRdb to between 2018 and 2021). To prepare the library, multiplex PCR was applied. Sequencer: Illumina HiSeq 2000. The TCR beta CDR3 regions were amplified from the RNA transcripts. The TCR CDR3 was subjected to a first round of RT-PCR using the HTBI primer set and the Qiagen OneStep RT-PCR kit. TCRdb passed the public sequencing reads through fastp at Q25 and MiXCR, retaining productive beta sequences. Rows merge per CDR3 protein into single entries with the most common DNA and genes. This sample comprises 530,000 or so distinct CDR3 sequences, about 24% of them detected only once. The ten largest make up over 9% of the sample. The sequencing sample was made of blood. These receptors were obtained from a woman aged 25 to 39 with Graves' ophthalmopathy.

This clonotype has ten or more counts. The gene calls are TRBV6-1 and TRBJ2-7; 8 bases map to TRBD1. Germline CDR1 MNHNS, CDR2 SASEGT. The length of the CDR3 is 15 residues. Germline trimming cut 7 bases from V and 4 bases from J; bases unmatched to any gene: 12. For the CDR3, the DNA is TGTGCCAGCACCAATACCCGGACAGGGATGTACGAGCAGTACTTC. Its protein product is CASTNTRTGMYEQYF.

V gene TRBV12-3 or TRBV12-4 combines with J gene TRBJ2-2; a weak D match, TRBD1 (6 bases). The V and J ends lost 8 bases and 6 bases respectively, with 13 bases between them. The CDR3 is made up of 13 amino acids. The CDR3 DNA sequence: TGTGCCAGCGATGCCTACAGGGCCGGGGAGCTGTTTTTT. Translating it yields CASDAYRAGELFF.

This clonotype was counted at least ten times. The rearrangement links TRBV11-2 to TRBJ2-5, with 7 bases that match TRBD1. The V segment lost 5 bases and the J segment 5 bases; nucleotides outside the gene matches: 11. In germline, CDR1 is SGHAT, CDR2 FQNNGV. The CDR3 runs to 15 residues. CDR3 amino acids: CASSTDGTDGETQYF. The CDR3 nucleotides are TGTGCCAGCAGCACCGATGGGACAGACGGGGAGACCCAGTACTTC.

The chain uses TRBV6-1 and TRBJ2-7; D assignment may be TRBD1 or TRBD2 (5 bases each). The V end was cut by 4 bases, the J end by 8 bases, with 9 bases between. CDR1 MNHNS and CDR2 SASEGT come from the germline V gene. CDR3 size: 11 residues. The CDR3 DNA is TGTGCCAGCAGTGGACCGGGACAGCAGTACTTC. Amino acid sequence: CASSGPGQQYF.

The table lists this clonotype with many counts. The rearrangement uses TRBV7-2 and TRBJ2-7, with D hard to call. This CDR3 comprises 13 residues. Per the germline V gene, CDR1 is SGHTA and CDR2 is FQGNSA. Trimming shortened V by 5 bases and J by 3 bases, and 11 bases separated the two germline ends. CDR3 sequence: CASSPDPLYEQYF. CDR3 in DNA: TGTGCCAGCAGCCCGGACCCCCTCTACGAGCAGTACTTC.

The CDR3 region has the DNA TGTGCCAGCAGCTTAGGGGTTGTAGGACATCAAGAGACCCAGTACTTC. This codes for CASSLGVVGHQETQYF. V is TRBV7-2 and J is TRBJ2-5; perhaps TRBD1 as D (5 bases). Germline lookup yields CDR1 SGHTA and CDR2 FQGNSA. Trimming shortened V by 1 base and J by 2 bases, and 14 bases separated the two germline ends. The length of the CDR3 is 16 residues.

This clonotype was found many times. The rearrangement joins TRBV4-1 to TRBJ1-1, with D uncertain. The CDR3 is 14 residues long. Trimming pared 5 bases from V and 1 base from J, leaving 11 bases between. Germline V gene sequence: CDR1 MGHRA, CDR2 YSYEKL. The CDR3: CASSGHFGNTEAFF. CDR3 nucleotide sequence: TGCGCCAGCAGCGGTCATTTCGGGAACACTGAAGCTTTCTTT.